The 27 T cell receptor beta chains below were found in one sample sequenced in a study of blood T cell repertoires in COVID-19. TCRdb's copy holds only in-frame clones and misses some; the assay was immunoSEQ multiplex PCR. Among more than 350,000 clones listed, around 89% were seen once. Input material: PBMCs or T cells enriched from blood (not recorded which). The source is a man aged 18 to 30 who had recovered from COVID-19.

The chain recombines TRBV3-1 (or the pseudogene TRBV3-2) with TRBJ1-1; D remains unclear. Germline V lookup: CDR1 LGHDT, CDR2 YNNKEL (reference sequence). Trimming left V 0 bases short and J 10 bases short, with 15 bases between. There are 14 residues in the CDR3. The CDR3 nucleotides read TGTGCCAGCAGCCAAGATGGGAGACGGCTAGCAGCTTTCTTT. Protein product: CASSQDGRRLAAFF.

This clone was picked up one time. The chain uses TRBV4-3 and TRBJ2-3; TRBD2 might be the D (5 bases). There are 17 residues in the CDR3. Trimming removed 0 bases from V and 2 bases from J, with 15 bases in between. Germline CDR1 LGHNA, CDR2 YSLEER. The CDR3 spells CASSQDRRRRPTDTQYF. The CDR3 bases are TGCGCCAGCAGCCAAGATCGGAGGCGGAGACCCACAGATACGCAGTATTTT.

This clone was picked up a small number of times. The rearrangement uses TRBV5-5 and TRBJ2-7; D gene ambiguous. Germline CDR1 SGHKS, CDR2 YYEKEE (reference sequence). V gave up 2 bases and J gave up 3 bases, with 6 bases separating them. The CDR3 runs to 12 residues. The CDR3 region has the DNA TGTGCCAGCAGCTTTGAGAACTACGAGCAGTACTTC. This codes for CASSFENYEQYF.

This clone was counted between two and nine times. The DNA for the CDR3 is TGTGCCACCAGTGACCCAGGGAACACCGGGGAGCTGTTTTTT. It encodes CATSDPGNTGELFF. The gene calls are TRBV24-1 and TRBJ2-2, with D uncertain. The germline gives CDR1 KGHDR, CDR2 SFDVKD. Trimming removed 4 bases at V and 1 base at J, with 6 bases between. The CDR3 spans 14 residues.

The V gene is TRBV6-5, the J gene TRBJ1-2; no definite D call. This CDR3 has 12 amino acids. Germline V lookup: CDR1 MNHEY, CDR2 SVGAGI. Trimming took 2 bases from V and 14 from J, leaving 15 bases between them. CDR3 nucleotide sequence: TGTGCCAGCAGTTACCAGGCTGGCCAGTTGACCTTC. This sequence encodes CASSYQAGQLTF.

V gene TRBV18 combines with J gene TRBJ2-7, with TRBD2 identical over 9 bases. CDR3 length: 17 residues. V lost 4 bases and J lost 2; bases outside the gene matches: 12. Germline CDR1 is KGHSH and CDR2 is LQKENI. CDR3 sequence reads: CASSQGLAVLGTYEQYF. The DNA of the CDR3 is TGTGCCAGCTCACAGGGACTAGCCGTACTGGGGACCTACGAGCAGTACTTC.

This clone has just one count. The chain is built from TRBV6-5 and TRBJ1-1; perhaps TRBD1 as D (6 bases). CDR1 is MNHEY and CDR2 is SVGAGI in the germline V gene. Trimming shortened V by 8 bases and J by 5 bases, and 15 bases separated the two germline ends. The CDR3 totals 13 residues. CDR3 sequence: CASSTGFRTEAFF. CDR3 in DNA: TGTGCCAGCTCGACAGGTTTTAGAACTGAAGCTTTCTTT.

The rearrangement joins TRBV2 to TRBJ2-1; a possible D gene is TRBD2 (5 bases). V was cut by 9 bases and J by 2 bases, with 14 bases left in between. The CDR3 covers 14 residues. The germline CDR1 and CDR2 sequences are SNHLY and FYNNEI. The DNA of the CDR3 is TGTGCCAGGGCGGGTGAAGCCCCCTACAATGAGCAGTTCTTC. Residues: CARAGEAPYNEQFF.

The gene calls are TRBV12-3 or TRBV12-4 and TRBJ1-2, with a tentative D call TRBD1 (6 bases). V was trimmed by 5 bases and J by 8 bases, leaving 15 bases between them. The length of the CDR3 is 13 residues. This CDR3 reads CASSNPDRRGYTF. The CDR3 DNA follows: TGTGCCAGCAGTAATCCGGACAGACGGGGCTACACCTTC.

The chain employs TRBV27 and TRBJ2-7; perhaps TRBD1 as D (5 bases). The germline V gene encodes CDR1 MNHEY and CDR2 SMNVEV (reference sequence). The V end lost 3 bases, the J end lost 0 bases, and 9 bases lay between the germline ends. There are 14 residues in the CDR3. DNA for the CDR3: TGTGCCAGCAGTTTGTACAGGAGCTCCTACGAGCAGTACTTC. Its translation: CASSLYRSSYEQYF.

The rearrangement uses TRBV9 and TRBJ1-2, with 9 bases aligning to TRBD1. CDR3 length equals 15 residues. With 0 bases clipped from V and 2 bases from J, the junction kept 2 bases outside the gene matches. CDR1 and CDR2 from the germline V gene are SGDLS and YYNGEE. This CDR3 reads CASSVAGTGNYGYTF. The DNA of the CDR3 is TGTGCCAGCAGCGTAGCGGGGACAGGGAACTATGGCTACACCTTC.

The J gene is TRBJ2-7, the V gene TRBV27, with TRBD1 as a possible D gene (5 bases). Germline CDR1 reads MNHEY; CDR2 reads SMNVEV (reference sequence). V lost 0 bases, J lost 5 bases, and 20 bases lay in between. The CDR3 runs 17 residues. The CDR3 here is CASSLSRVTHGPDEQYF. In DNA, the CDR3 is TGTGCCAGCAGTTTATCCAGGGTAACTCATGGTCCCGACGAGCAGTACTTC.

This chain links TRBV18 with TRBJ2-7; 9 bases match TRBD1. V shed 4 bases, J shed 4 bases, and the junction held 5 bases outside the gene matches. Germline V CDR1 and CDR2: KGHSH, LQKENI. The CDR3 is made up of 14 amino acids. CDR3 amino acids: CASSRDRVLYEQYF. The CDR3 nucleotides are TGTGCCAGCTCACGGGACAGGGTCCTTTACGAGCAGTACTTC.

J is TRBJ1-6 and V is TRBV28; possibly TRBD1 for D (6 bases). The CDR3 extends over 15 amino acids. V was cut by 6 bases and J by 8 bases, with 17 bases left in between. Germline V CDR1 and CDR2: MDHEN, SYDVKM. The CDR3 loop is CASSLPAGDYSPLHF. The CDR3 DNA sequence: TGTGCCAGCAGCCTACCGGCAGGGGATTATTCACCCCTCCACTTT.

V usage is TRBV19 and J usage is TRBJ2-7, with a possible D match to TRBD2 (6 bases). CDR1 LNHDA and CDR2 SQIVND come from the germline V gene (reference sequence). V was clipped by 7 bases and J by 0 bases, with 13 bases between them. CDR3 size: 14 residues. CDR3 nucleotides: TGTGCCAGTAAGTTTTCCGGGGGCTCCTACGAGCAGTACTTC. Protein sequence: CASKFSGGSYEQYF.

The chain combines TRBV11-2 with TRBJ2-7; D is unresolved. The V and J ends lost 1 base and 3 bases respectively, with 10 bases between them. This CDR3 contains 14 residues. CDR1 is SGHAT, CDR2 FQNNGV, per germline. Here the CDR3 reads CASSLGLRLYEQYF. The CDR3 DNA reads as TGTGCCAGCAGCTTAGGCCTCAGACTCTACGAGCAGTACTTC.

This chain uses TRBV3-1 (or the pseudogene TRBV3-2) with TRBJ2-2; D ambiguous. The CDR3 runs to 12 residues. CDR1 and CDR2 (germline): LGHDT, YNNKEL (reference sequence). The V and J ends lost 4 bases and 3 bases respectively, with 3 bases between them. CDR3 in amino acids: CASSPYTGELFF. Here the CDR3 DNA reads TGTGCCAGCAGCCCATACACCGGGGAGCTGTTTTTT.

The chain has TRBV7-8 and TRBJ2-2, with 13 bases fitting TRBD2. The CDR3 sequence is 20 residues long. The trim removed 4 bases at V and 1 base at J, leaving 12 bases unmatched. Germline CDR1 SGHVS, CDR2 FQNEAQ. This CDR3 is CASSSVGLAGFLLNTGELFF. The CDR3 DNA follows: TGTGCCAGCAGCTCTGTGGGACTAGCGGGGTTCCTTTTGAACACCGGGGAGCTGTTTTTT.

This sequence joins TRBV5-1 and TRBJ2-7; perhaps TRBD1 as D (5 bases). This CDR3 contains 15 residues. CDR1 is SGHRS, CDR2 YFSETQ, per germline. V lost 2 bases to trimming and J lost 2 bases, with 14 bases between them. CDR3 amino acids: CASSLVYRSAYEQYF. For the CDR3, the DNA is TGCGCCAGCAGCTTAGTTTACAGGTCGGCCTACGAGCAGTACTTC.

The chain has TRBV4-2 and TRBJ2-7; 10 bases match TRBD2. Germline CDR1 and CDR2: LGHNA and YNFKEQ. V lost 0 bases to trimming and J lost 3 bases; unmatched junction nucleotides: 2. This CDR3 has 15 residues. CDR3 sequence: CASSQEGLASYEQYF. The CDR3 DNA reads as TGTGCCAGCAGCCAAGAGGGACTAGCGAGCTACGAGCAGTACTTC.

The J gene is TRBJ2-7, the V gene TRBV28; a possible D gene is TRBD2 (5 bases). The CDR3 has 14 residues. Germline assignment: CDR1 MDHEN and CDR2 SYDVKM. Trimming cost V 8 bases and J 0 bases, with 14 bases left between them. The CDR3 sequence: CASRGSGNSYEQYF. CDR3 in DNA: TGTGCCAGCCGAGGGTCAGGCAACTCCTACGAGCAGTACTTC. Complete variable domain (other parts from reference TRBV28 and TRBJ2-7): DVKVTQSSRYLVKRTGEKVFLECVQDMDHENMFWYRQDPGLGLRLIYFSYDVKMKEKGDIPEGYSVSREKKERFSLILESASTNQTSMYLCASRGSGNSYEQYFGPGTRLTVT.

Only one count was recorded for this clone. The genes are TRBV10-2 and TRBJ2-5; 8 positions match TRBD1. The J segment lost 4 bases and the V segment lost 4 bases, leaving 11 bases of the junction unmatched. The CDR3 is 16 residues long. From germline, CDR1 is WSHSY and CDR2 SAAADI. CDR3 loop: CASSAAQDRGGETQYF. In DNA form, the CDR3 reads TGCGCCAGCAGTGCGGCCCAAGACAGGGGCGGAGAGACCCAGTACTTC.

This clone has just one count. The rearrangement links TRBV3-1 (or the pseudogene TRBV3-2) to TRBJ1-3; D might be TRBD1 (6 bases). Deletions cut 0 bases from V and 3 bases from J, with 18 bases between. The CDR3 covers 18 residues. Germline assignment: CDR1 LGHDT and CDR2 YNNKEL (reference sequence). CDR3 DNA: TGTGCCAGCAGCCAAGATCGTCTGGGGGGGCTAGGTGGAAACACCATATATTTT. It yields the protein CASSQDRLGGLGGNTIYF.

V is TRBV15 and J is TRBJ1-4, with D unclear. Trimming took off 1 base at V and 5 bases at J, with 8 bases between the two ends. This CDR3 has 14 amino acids. Per the germline V gene, CDR1 is LNHNV and CDR2 is YYDKDF (reference sequence). The CDR3 region has the DNA TGTGCCACCAGCAGAGTGTTCGGGAATGAAAAACTGTTTTTT. Protein sequence: CATSRVFGNEKLFF.

The chain uses TRBV5-3 and TRBJ1-2; 10 bases are shared with TRBD1. TRBV5-3 is designated an ORF whose function remains uncertain. The CDR3 is made up of 15 amino acids. J was trimmed by 8 bases and V by 4 bases; bases with no gene match: 11. Here the CDR3 reads CARSVRGQGVGGYTF. DNA of the CDR3: TGTGCCAGAAGCGTGAGAGGACAGGGGGTGGGAGGCTACACCTTC.

This clone was found once. This chain joins TRBV5-1 and TRBJ2-1, with D perhaps TRBD1 (6 bases). The CDR3 contains 14 residues. Looked up from germline, CDR1 is SGHRS and CDR2 is YFSETQ. The ends were cut back, 5 bases at V and 8 bases at J, with 17 bases in the middle. The CDR3 sequence is CASRRQVSDHEQFF. CDR3 nucleotides: TGCGCCAGCAGGAGACAGGTTTCGGATCATGAGCAGTTCTTC.

The DNA of the CDR3 is TGTGCCAGCAGCCCAGGGAGGTACGAGCAGTACTTC. It translates to CASSPGRYEQYF. The chain is built from TRBV6-6 and TRBJ2-7; a possible D gene is TRBD2 (6 bases). The germline V and J ends were trimmed by 6 bases and 4 bases, with 10 bases remaining between them. The CDR3 covers 12 residues. Germline-derived CDR1 and CDR2 are MNHNY and SVGAGI (reference sequence).